This T cell receptor (beta chain) was captured by sequencing in a study of blood T cells in healthy people across ages. Study-wide context: With template switching, about one barcoded beta molecule was captured per two T cells. Overall study results and limits: Long-lived and aged donors differed, with more naive CD4+ cells and higher diversity in the long-lived. Estimated diversity, derived from one million T cells, was regarded as an underestimate.

The sample providers were healthy Caucasian people from Russia, aged about 6 to 90. The CDR3 totals 15 residues. The germline V gene encodes CDR1 KGHDR and CDR2 SFDVKD. Trimming took 4 bases from V and 8 from J, leaving 19 bases between them. PCR was performed a second time for 7 to 11 cycles using a sample-barcoded 5' primer and a J-beta primer mix. TCRdb analysed the 5' RACE reads with MiXCR anew, one entry per CDR3 protein. The profile shows some 860,000 distinct CDR3 sequences, around three fifths of them singletons. In the case of this clonotype: Its antigen is as yet unknown.

The chain links TRBV24-1 to TRBJ1-2; tentative D call: TRBD1 (6 bases). The clonotype comes from a man aged 40-55 years in good health. The specimen was blood. The DNA of the CDR3 is TGTGCCACCAGTGAGGATGGACAGACTCGAGGGGGCTACACCTTC. It yields the protein CATSEDGQTRGGYTF.